This TCR beta chain was profiled in a study of control samples from healthy donors and cancer patients. This clone was seen a single time. TCRdb's table, derived via immunoSEQ multiplex PCR, lists solely in-frame clones and lacks some. The table records about 120,000 clones, 80% to 95% of them present only once. This receptor was identified in a man at least 80 years old with head and neck cancer. The sequencing input was PBMCs.

The CDR3 sequence is CASSFQGQNTEAFF. In nucleotides, the CDR3 is TGTGCCAGCAGTTTCCAAGGACAGAACACTGAAGCTTTCTTT. This chain uses TRBV6-2 or TRBV6-3 with TRBJ1-1; D is perhaps TRBD1 (5 bases). The V and J ends lost 4 bases and 1 base respectively, with 10 bases between them. Germline CDR1 is MNHEY and CDR2 is SVGEGT. This CDR3 has 14 residues.